This T cell receptor beta chain was retrieved from a study of CD8 T cell repertoires and HIV-1 epitope variants. Study-level findings and limits: Roughly nine antigen-specific TCR beta clonotypes were found; about six seemed cross-reactive to variants.

As for this clone: The target antigen is unknown.

CDR3 length: 13 amino acids. V lost 5 bases, J lost 3 bases, and 11 bases lay in between. The germline V gene has CDR1 MNHEY and CDR2 SMNVEV (reference sequence). Clones were sequenced by immunoSEQ multiplex PCR, and TCRdb holds only the in-frame ones, with some missing. Of 6,000 or so clones listed, 66% are singletons. Sequenced material: cultured CD8+ T cells derived from PBMCs. The chain links TRBV27 to TRBJ2-7, with D possibly matching TRBD2 (5 bases). This TCR was recovered from a male donor with HIV. In DNA, the CDR3 is TGTGCCAGCAGTCCCGGGGATTACTACGAGCAGTACTTC. This gives the protein CASSPGDYYEQYF.